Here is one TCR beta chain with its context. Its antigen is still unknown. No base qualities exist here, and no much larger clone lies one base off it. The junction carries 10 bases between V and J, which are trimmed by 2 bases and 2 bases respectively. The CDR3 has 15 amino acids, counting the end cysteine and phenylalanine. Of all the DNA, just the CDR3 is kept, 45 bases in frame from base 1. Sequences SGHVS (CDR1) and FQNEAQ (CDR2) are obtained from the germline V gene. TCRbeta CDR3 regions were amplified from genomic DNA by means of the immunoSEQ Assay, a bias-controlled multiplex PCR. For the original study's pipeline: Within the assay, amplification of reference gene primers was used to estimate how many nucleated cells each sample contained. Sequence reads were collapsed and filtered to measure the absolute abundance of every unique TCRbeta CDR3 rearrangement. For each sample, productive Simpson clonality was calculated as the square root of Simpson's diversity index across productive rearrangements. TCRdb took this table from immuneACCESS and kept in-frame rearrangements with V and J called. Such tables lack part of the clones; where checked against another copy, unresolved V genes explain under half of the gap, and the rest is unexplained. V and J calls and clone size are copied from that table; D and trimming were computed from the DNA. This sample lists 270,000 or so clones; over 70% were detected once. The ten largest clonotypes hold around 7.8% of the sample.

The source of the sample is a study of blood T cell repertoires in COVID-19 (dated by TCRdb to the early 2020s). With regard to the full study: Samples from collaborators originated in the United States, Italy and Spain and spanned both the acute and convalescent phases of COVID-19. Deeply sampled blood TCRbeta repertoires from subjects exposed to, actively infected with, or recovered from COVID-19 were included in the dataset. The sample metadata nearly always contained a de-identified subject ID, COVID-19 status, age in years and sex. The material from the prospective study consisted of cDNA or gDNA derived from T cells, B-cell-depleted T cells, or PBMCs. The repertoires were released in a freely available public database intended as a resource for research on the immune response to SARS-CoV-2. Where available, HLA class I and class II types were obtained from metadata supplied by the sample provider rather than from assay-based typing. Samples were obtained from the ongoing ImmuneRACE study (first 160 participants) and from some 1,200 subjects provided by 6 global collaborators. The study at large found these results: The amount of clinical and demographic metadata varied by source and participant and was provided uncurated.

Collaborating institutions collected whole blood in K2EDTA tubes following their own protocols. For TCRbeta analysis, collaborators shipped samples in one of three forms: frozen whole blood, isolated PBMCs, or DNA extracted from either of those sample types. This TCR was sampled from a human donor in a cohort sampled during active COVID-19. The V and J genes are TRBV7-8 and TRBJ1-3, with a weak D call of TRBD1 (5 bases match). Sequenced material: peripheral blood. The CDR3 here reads CASSLIRGAGNTIYF. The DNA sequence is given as TGTGCCAGCAGCTTAATCCGGGGGGCTGGAAACACCATATATTTT.